The 14 T cell receptor beta chains given below trace back to one sample, sequenced in a study of blood T cell repertoires in COVID-19. Sequencing was performed with immunoSEQ multiplex PCR; in TCRdb, only in-frame clones are kept and a portion is missing. The sample has roughly 80,000 clones; roughly 76% are singletons. The sequenced sample consisted of peripheral blood. All receptors come from a man aged 65 to 85 with active or convalescent COVID-19.

The genes are TRBV27 and TRBJ1-1; the D is unclear. V dropped 6 bases and J dropped 0 bases, with 17 bases sitting between them. CDR3 size: 16 residues. Germline loops: CDR1 MNHEY, CDR2 SMNVEV (reference sequence). This CDR3 is CASSPRRQLMNTEAFF. CDR3 in DNA: TGTGCCAGCAGCCCAAGGCGGCAGCTCATGAACACTGAAGCTTTCTTT.

V usage is TRBV7-8 and J usage is TRBJ2-5, with D unclear. Trimming pared 2 bases from V and 6 bases from J, leaving 10 bases between. CDR3 length equals 13 residues. Germline assignment: CDR1 SGHVS and CDR2 FQNEAQ. CDR3 bases: TGTGCCAGCAGCTTAAGAAGAAAGCAGACCCAGTACTTC. It encodes CASSLRRKQTQYF.

This clone is labeled medium-sized (0.01 to 0.1%). The CDR3 is CASGLFESWETAYGYTF. The CDR3 nucleotides are TGTGCTAGTGGTTTGTTTGAAAGTTGGGAGACGGCCTATGGCTACACCTTC. V gene TRBV12-5 combines with J gene TRBJ1-2; D uncertain. V lost 2 bases, J lost 4 bases, and 20 bases lay in between. CDR3 length: 17 residues. CDR1 is LGHNT, CDR2 FRNRAP, per germline.

This chain uses TRBV7-3 with TRBJ2-5; 7 nucleotides align to TRBD1. In germline, CDR1 is SGHTA, CDR2 FQGTGA. V lost 5 bases to trimming and J lost 4 bases; unmatched junction nucleotides: 4. This CDR3 spans 13 amino acids. The CDR3 sequence is CASSADRRETQYF. CDR3 in DNA: TGTGCCAGCAGCGCGGACAGGCGAGAGACCCAGTACTTC.

As for this clone: The sample carries other DNA sequences with the same CDR3. V and J are TRBV18 and TRBJ1-3; 8 nucleotides match TRBD1. The CDR3 runs to 14 residues. With V trimmed by 6 bases and J by 2 bases, 3 bases remained unmatched. In germline, CDR1 is KGHSH, CDR2 LQKENI. CDR3 in DNA: TGTGCCAGCTCTCCGGACAGGGCTGGAAACACCATATATTTT. It yields the protein CASSPDRAGNTIYF.

CDR3 DNA: TGTGCCAGCAGGGACACTAGCGGGGGGCCTTACAATGAGCAGTTCTTC. This sequence encodes CASRDTSGGPYNEQFF. The chain joins TRBV3-1 (or the pseudogene TRBV3-2) to TRBJ2-1, with 12 bases lining up with TRBD2. Trimming cost V 6 bases and J 4 bases; bases outside gene matches: 7. The CDR3 is 16 amino acids. CDR1 LGHDT and CDR2 YNNKEL come from the germline V gene (reference sequence).

V gene TRBV5-1 combines with J gene TRBJ1-4; D call uncertain. Germline CDR1 is SGHRS and CDR2 is YFSETQ. The V gene lost 2 bases and the J gene lost 0 bases, with 8 bases spanning the gap. The CDR3 spans 15 residues. CDR3 sequence reads: CASSFAGTTNEKLFF. CDR3 in DNA: TGCGCCAGCAGCTTCGCGGGCACAACTAATGAAAAACTGTTTTTT.

The table lists this clone with a count of one. The chain is built from TRBV6-5 and TRBJ1-1, with D hard to call. There are 13 residues in the CDR3. V shed 6 bases and J shed 3 bases, with 11 bases lying between them. Germline V lookup: CDR1 MNHEY, CDR2 SVGAGI. The CDR3 is CASRRVGDTEAFF. The CDR3 DNA sequence: TGTGCCAGCAGGAGGGTAGGAGACACTGAAGCTTTCTTT.

The chain carries TRBV12-5 and TRBJ1-2, with TRBD1 matching 7 bases. The ends lost 1 base at V and 8 bases at J; junction bases unmatched: 7. CDR1 is LGHNT, CDR2 FRNRAP, per germline. The CDR3 has 14 residues. This chain's CDR3 is CASGLDPGGNGYTF. The CDR3 bases are TGTGCTAGTGGTTTGGACCCAGGGGGGAACGGCTACACCTTC.

The V call is TRBV3-1 (or the pseudogene TRBV3-2), the J call TRBJ1-1; no firm D call. The germline CDR1 and CDR2 sequences are LGHDT and YNNKEL (reference sequence). The CDR3 sequence is 13 residues long. V shed 5 bases and J shed 4 bases, with 11 bases lying between them. The CDR3: CASSTLAGTEAFF. The CDR3 DNA reads TGTGCCAGCAGCACACTGGCGGGCACTGAAGCTTTCTTT.

The rearrangement joins TRBV28 to TRBJ2-5, with a weak D call TRBD1 (5 bases). V dropped 5 bases and J dropped 2 bases, with 18 bases sitting between them. The CDR3 length is 16 residues. Germline CDR1 MDHEN, CDR2 SYDVKM. The CDR3: CASSQRKGKGQETQYF. CDR3 nucleotide sequence: TGTGCCAGCAGTCAAAGGAAGGGGAAGGGGCAAGAGACCCAGTACTTC.

V usage is TRBV14 and J usage is TRBJ1-4, with D tentatively TRBD1 (6 bases). Germline V gives CDR1 SGHDN, CDR2 FVKESK. This CDR3 contains 15 residues. Trimming took off 6 bases at V and 6 bases at J, with 17 bases between the two ends. CDR3 region: CASSRMTGWDEKLFF. In DNA form, the CDR3 reads TGTGCCAGCAGTCGAATGACAGGATGGGATGAAAAACTGTTTTTT.

The chain joins TRBV19 to TRBJ2-3, with 11 bases lining up with TRBD2. CDR1 is LNHDA, CDR2 SQIVND, per germline (reference sequence). V shed 5 bases, J shed 0 bases, and the junction held 10 bases outside the gene matches. The CDR3 covers 18 residues. In nucleotides, the CDR3 is TGTGCCAGTAGTTCACCCTCCGGGACTAGCGGAAGCACAGATACGCAGTATTTT. It translates to CASSSPSGTSGSTDTQYF. Looking up the rest from reference TRBV19 and TRBJ2-3 gives the full variable domain: DGGITQSPKYLFRKEGQNVTLSCEQNLNHDAMYWYRQDPGQGLRLIYYSQIVNDFQKGDIAEGYSVSREKKESFPLTVTSAQKNPTAFYLCASSSPSGTSGSTDTQYFGPGTRLTVL.

This chain joins TRBV5-4 and TRBJ1-2, with 8 bases lining up with TRBD1. V lost 2 bases, J lost 8 bases, and 8 bases stayed unmatched. Germline V lookup: CDR1 SGHNT, CDR2 YYREEE (reference sequence). The CDR3 extends over 14 amino acids. The CDR3 DNA sequence: TGTGCCAGCAGCTTCACCGGGACAGGCGCCGGCTACACCTTC. Its protein is CASSFTGTGAGYTF.